This passage covers 8 T cell receptor beta chains from one sample sequenced in a study of cytomegalovirus exposure and HLA in healthy donors (TCRdb year 2017). The receptor library was made with the immunoSEQ multiplex PCR assay. For the multiplex PCR, a mixture combining 60 forward primers for TCR Vbeta segments and 13 reverse primers for TCR Jbeta segments was used. As stored in TCRdb, this immuneACCESS dataset retains in-frame rearrangements with V and J assigned. A fraction of the clones does not appear; measured against another copy, unresolved V genes explain less than half of the discrepancy, and the remainder lacks a known reason. This sample comprises under 200,000 clones, about 12% of them detected only once. The top ten clonotypes cover 7.5% to 10% of the sample. Sequencing input: PBMCs. The source of these receptors is a man in his fifties or sixties in good health and CMV-seropositive.

The chain combines TRBV18 with TRBJ2-3; 9 nucleotides match TRBD2. The CDR3 is made up of 16 amino acids. Looked up from germline, CDR1 is KGHSH and CDR2 is LQKENI. Trimming at V came to 0 bases and at J to 3 bases, leaving 4 bases not matched to a gene. CDR3 DNA sequence: TGTGCCAGCTCACCACCGAGACTAGCGGCGACAGATACGCAGTATTTT. It is translated as CASSPPRLAATDTQYF.

The genes are TRBV5-1 and TRBJ1-1; a possible D gene is TRBD1 (6 bases). The CDR3 extends over 13 amino acids. V was shortened by 0 bases and J by 8 bases, with 11 bases between the two germline ends. Germline V gene sequence: CDR1 SGHRS, CDR2 YFSETQ. CDR3 protein: CASSLAWTAEAFF. In nucleotides, the CDR3 is TGCGCCAGCAGCTTGGCTTGGACAGCAGAAGCTTTCTTT.

The J gene is TRBJ1-6, the V gene TRBV7-2; 9 nucleotides agree with TRBD1. This CDR3 is built from 15 residues. After removal of 5 bases from V and 7 bases from J, the junction contained 6 bases not matched to a gene. CDR1 and CDR2 from the germline V gene are SGHTA and FQGNSA. CDR3 in amino acids: CASSLYGQGNSPLHF. The CDR3, as DNA: TGTGCCAGCAGCCTTTACGGACAGGGGAATTCACCCCTCCACTTT.

This clone was picked up a small number of times. The V and J genes are TRBV5-1 and TRBJ1-3; 8 bases fit TRBD1. With 0 bases clipped from V and 4 bases from J, the junction kept 3 bases outside the gene matches. Germline V gene sequence: CDR1 SGHRS, CDR2 YFSETQ. The CDR3 is 15 amino acids. The chain's CDR3 is CASSLDGQGGNTIYF. The CDR3 bases are TGCGCCAGCAGCTTGGATGGACAGGGAGGAAACACCATATATTTT. The complete variable domain, with remaining parts taken from reference TRBV5-1 and TRBJ1-3, reads KAGVTQTPRYLIKTRGQQVTLSCSPISGHRSVSWYQQTPGQGLQFLFEYFSETQRNKGNFPGRFSGRQFSNSRSEMNVSTLELGDSALYLCASSLDGQGGNTIYFGEGSWLTVV.

This sequence joins TRBV9 and TRBJ2-2; D uncertain. The CDR3 consists of 14 residues. Germline assignment: CDR1 SGDLS and CDR2 YYNGEE. Deletions cut 4 bases from V and 2 bases from J, with 9 bases between. CDR3 bases: TGTGCCAGCAGCCCAACGGTAAACACCGGGGAGCTGTTTTTT. Residues: CASSPTVNTGELFF.

The chain employs TRBV6-5 and TRBJ2-7; 7 bases are shared with TRBD1. The V gene's germline CDR1 is MNHEY and CDR2 SVGAGI. V trimming: 6 bases; J trimming: 7 bases; junction bases outside the gene matches: 9. The CDR3 runs to 13 residues. DNA of the CDR3: TGTGCCAGCAGGGGACAGCGTGATGGGGAGCAGTACTTC. Translation: CASRGQRDGEQYF.

The gene calls are TRBV12-2 and TRBJ1-5; the table gives TRBD1 as D, unverified against the DNA. TRBV12-2 is classified as a pseudogene. This CDR3 has 16 residues. CDR3 residues: CASRPEGQHSNQPQHF. CDR3 coding DNA: TGTGCAAGTCGCCCCGAGGGACAGCATAGCAATCAGCCCCAGCATTTT.

This clone has just a few counts. The chain recombines TRBV6-6 with TRBJ2-5; perhaps TRBD2 as D (5 bases). CDR1 and CDR2 (germline): MNHNY, SVGAGI (reference sequence). The CDR3 covers 15 residues. Trimming took 0 bases from V and 2 from J, leaving 10 bases between them. CDR3 protein: CASSYSDGVQETQYF. The CDR3 nucleotides are TGTGCCAGCAGTTACTCTGACGGGGTTCAAGAGACCCAGTACTTC.